Below, 19 T cell receptor beta chains from the same sample are listed, as sequenced in a study of Ad26.COV2.S vaccination and SARS-CoV-2 variants. Sequencing was performed with immunoSEQ multiplex PCR; in TCRdb, only in-frame clones are kept and a portion is missing. The profile shows about 680,000 clones, more than 80% of them singletons. Sample treatment: around 19 received Ad26.COV2.S at low or high dose, single or two shots; 5 received placebo; per-sample allocation not given. Sampling was performed 63 days after the first vaccine or placebo injection. Sequenced here: peripheral blood, sampled in a trial of Ad26.COV2.S vaccine versus placebo. Receptors were obtained from a person aged 18-65 years who received the Ad26.COV2.S COVID-19 vaccine or a placebo.

The genes are TRBV12-3 or TRBV12-4 and TRBJ1-5; 7 bases fit TRBD1. This CDR3 comprises 13 residues. The V segment lost 9 bases and the J segment 5 bases; nucleotides outside the gene matches: 7. The CDR3 DNA sequence: TGTGCCAGTCGTACAGGGGAACATCAGCCCCAGCATTTT. Translated: CASRTGEHQPQHF.

The rearrangement joins TRBV3-1 (or the pseudogene TRBV3-2) to TRBJ2-7, with 10 bases lining up with TRBD1. The CDR3 has 14 residues. J was trimmed by 4 bases and V by 6 bases; bases with no gene match: 6. Germline assignment: CDR1 LGHDT and CDR2 YNNKEL (reference sequence). CDR3 nucleotide sequence: TGTGCCAGCAGACCGGGACAGGGGAAGTACGAGCAGTACTTC. The encoded protein is CASRPGQGKYEQYF.

The rearrangement uses TRBV13 and TRBJ1-6; no clear D. CDR1 is PRHDT and CDR2 is FYEKMQ in the germline V gene (reference sequence). The CDR3 length is 15 residues. Trimming took 2 bases from V and 0 from J, leaving 5 bases between them. In DNA, the CDR3 is TGTGCCAGCAGCTTACGAAGCTCCTATAATTCACCCCTCCACTTT. This gives the protein CASSLRSSYNSPLHF.

This clone was picked up one time. The V gene is TRBV4-2, the J gene TRBJ2-7; D is undetermined. The germline gives CDR1 LGHNA, CDR2 YNFKEQ. CDR3 length equals 14 residues. Trimming stripped 2 bases from V and 4 bases from J, with 12 bases between. The CDR3 sequence is CASSQPATSYEQYF. The CDR3, as DNA: TGTGCCAGCAGCCAACCGGCAACTTCTTACGAGCAGTACTTC.

A remark on this clone: Other DNA sequences in the sample encode the same CDR3. The chain uses TRBV18 and TRBJ1-3; 9 bases are a match to TRBD1. V gave up 3 bases and J gave up 0 bases; unmatched junction bases: 0. Germline V CDR1 and CDR2: KGHSH, LQKENI. The length of the CDR3 is 15 residues. This chain's CDR3 is CASSPGQGSGNTIYF. CDR3 DNA: TGTGCCAGCTCACCGGGACAGGGCTCTGGAAACACCATATATTTT.

This chain links TRBV3-1 (or the pseudogene TRBV3-2) with TRBJ2-3, with 13 positions matching TRBD2. CDR1 LGHDT and CDR2 YNNKEL come from the germline V gene (reference sequence). The V gene end was trimmed by 2 bases and the J gene end by 0 bases; junction bases not matched to a gene: 14. This CDR3 has 21 amino acids. Here the CDR3 reads CASSQWTSGGVLGTSTDTQYF. In DNA, the CDR3 is TGTGCCAGCAGCCAATGGACTAGCGGGGGTGTGCTGGGTACTAGCACAGATACGCAGTATTTT.

V is TRBV14 and J is TRBJ1-1, with 11 bases fitting TRBD1. This CDR3 spans 16 amino acids. CDR1 is SGHDN and CDR2 is FVKESK in the germline V gene. Unmatched junction bases numbered 11, after V lost 3 bases and J lost 8 bases. DNA of the CDR3: TGTGCCAGCAGCCATCGCCCCGCCGGGACAGGGGGAGAAGCTTTCTTT. This gives the protein CASSHRPAGTGGEAFF.

V usage is TRBV4-2 and J usage is TRBJ2-5; maybe TRBD1 (5 bases). The CDR3 is made up of 13 amino acids. Germline V gives CDR1 LGHNA, CDR2 YNFKEQ. V gave up 2 bases and J gave up 2 bases, with 6 bases separating them. CDR3 region: CASSQQGQETQYF. As DNA, the CDR3 is TGTGCCAGCAGCCAACAGGGACAAGAGACCCAGTACTTC.

This rearrangement joins TRBV19 to TRBJ2-2; the D is unclear. In germline, CDR1 is LNHDA, CDR2 SQIVND (reference sequence). V was pared by 10 bases and J by 4 bases, with 13 bases between. There are 13 residues in the CDR3. In DNA form, the CDR3 reads TGTGCCACTTTGAACGGATTCACCGGGGAGCTGTTTTTT. Its translation: CATLNGFTGELFF.

The chain links TRBV6-1 to TRBJ2-7; 14 bases are shared with TRBD2. J was trimmed by 5 bases and V by 4 bases; bases with no gene match: 10. The CDR3 is 17 amino acids. The germline CDR1 and CDR2 sequences are MNHNS and SASEGT. The CDR3 loop is CASSGDLGLAGANEQYF. DNA for the CDR3: TGTGCCAGCAGTGGGGATTTGGGACTAGCGGGGGCCAACGAGCAGTACTTC.

The count of this clone is one. V usage is TRBV11-1 and J usage is TRBJ1-1, with 7 bases that match TRBD1. With 3 bases clipped from V and 0 bases from J, the junction kept 7 bases outside the gene matches. CDR1 and CDR2 from the germline V gene are SGHAT and FQDESV (reference sequence). CDR3 length equals 16 residues. CDR3 region: CASSFGTANMNTEAFF. CDR3 nucleotides: TGTGCCAGCAGCTTTGGGACAGCCAATATGAACACTGAAGCTTTCTTT.

The rearrangement uses TRBV3-1 (or the pseudogene TRBV3-2) and TRBJ2-1; 9 bases are shared with TRBD2. Trimming at V came to 11 bases and at J to 0 bases, leaving 2 bases not matched to a gene. This CDR3 has 13 residues. CDR1 LGHDT and CDR2 YNNKEL come from the germline V gene (reference sequence). CDR3 nucleotides: TGTGCCGCGGGAGGGCTCTCCTACAATGAGCAGTTCTTC. As protein: CAAGGLSYNEQFF.

This clone has a handful of counts. The same CDR3 also results from other DNA sequences found in this sample. The rearrangement uses TRBV19 and TRBJ1-1; no clear D. The CDR3 runs to 12 residues. The germline CDR1 and CDR2 sequences are LNHDA and SQIVND (reference sequence). With 6 bases removed from V and 1 base from J, the gap between germline ends came to 6 bases. The DNA for the CDR3 is TGTGCCAGTAGAGGAGGGAACACTGAAGCTTTCTTT. Translation: CASRGGNTEAFF.

The sample holds one count of this clone. The chain is built from TRBV5-1 and TRBJ1-3; D unresolved. Germline loops: CDR1 SGHRS, CDR2 YFSETQ. The CDR3 is made up of 15 amino acids. Trimming stripped 2 bases from V and 2 bases from J, with 11 bases between. DNA of the CDR3: TGCGCCAGCAGCTTAAACACCGGTACTGGAAACACCATATATTTT. Protein: CASSLNTGTGNTIYF.

The CDR3 is CASNRDRITDTQYF. The CDR3 DNA sequence: TGTGCCAGCAATCGGGACAGGATCACAGATACGCAGTATTTT. The gene calls are TRBV6-5 and TRBJ2-3; 8 bases map to TRBD1. CDR1 and CDR2 (germline): MNHEY, SVGAGI. The CDR3 has 14 residues. The V gene end was trimmed by 7 bases and the J gene end by 2 bases; junction bases not matched to a gene: 5.

V is TRBV14 and J is TRBJ1-2; D unclear. V was clipped by 3 bases and J by 2 bases, with 10 bases between them. Germline values: CDR1 SGHDN, CDR2 FVKESK. This CDR3 region has 14 residues. In nucleotides, the CDR3 is TGTGCCAGCAGCCATCTGAACCGAAACTATGGCTACACCTTC. Encoded protein: CASSHLNRNYGYTF.

The chain combines TRBV27 with TRBJ2-5, with 8 positions matching TRBD1. CDR1 is MNHEY, CDR2 SMNVEV, per germline (reference sequence). This CDR3 region has 13 residues. The J segment lost 1 base and the V segment lost 6 bases, leaving 1 base of the junction unmatched. CDR3 sequence: CASRGTGQETQYF. The CDR3, as DNA: TGTGCCAGCAGGGGGACAGGCCAAGAGACCCAGTACTTC.

This chain uses TRBV7-8 with TRBJ1-5, with unresolved D. Trimming pared 0 bases from V and 11 bases from J, leaving 8 bases between. Germline CDR1 is SGHVS and CDR2 is FQNEAQ. The CDR3 consists of 12 residues. CDR3 region: CASSLALSAQHF. CDR3 sequence (DNA): TGTGCCAGCAGCTTAGCCCTCTCGGCCCAGCATTTT.

Only one count was recorded for this clone. V usage is TRBV5-4 and J usage is TRBJ2-1; no reliable D call. Trimming took 4 bases from V and 7 from J, leaving 6 bases between them. CDR1 is SGHNT and CDR2 is YYREEE in the germline V gene (reference sequence). This CDR3 has 11 amino acids. CDR3 in DNA: TGTGCCAGCAGCCAAGGGAATGAGCAGTTCTTC. Translating it yields CASSQGNEQFF.